The 30 T cell receptor beta chains listed next were all sequenced from one sample in a study of T cell repertoires in aging, cancer and after chemotherapy (dated by TCRdb to the late 2010s). TCR beta rearrangements were amplified from genomic DNA extracted from peripheral blood rather than from sorted cells or RNA. Reads for this sample came from an Illumina MiSeq. Multiplex touch-down PCR with a mixed TRB-A/B primer pool was used to amplify rearranged TRB sequences covering the V, D and J segments. TCRdb reworked the public reads: Q25 trimming with fastp, MiXCR clone assembly, productive beta chains retained. Each CDR3 protein appears once, grouped with its most common genes and DNA. The sample table lists under 15,000 distinct CDR3 sequences, 21% of them with a count of one. The ten largest clones add up to 5.7% of the sample. The sequenced material came from blood. These receptors all come from a human donor in good health.

With regard to this clonotype: A read error may be the cause here, since a much bigger clone is one base away. No conserved phenylalanine or tryptophan is present at the end of the CDR3, so a read error is the likely explanation. The V and J genes are TRBV6-2 or TRBV6-3 and TRBJ2-5; D is perhaps TRBD1 (5 bases). From germline, CDR1 is MNHEY and CDR2 SVGEGT. V was cut by 5 bases and J by 4 bases, with 11 bases left in between. The CDR3 consists of 13 residues. This CDR3 is CASSDEDTETQYY. CDR3 DNA sequence: TGTGCCAGCAGTGACGAGGACACAGAGACCCAGTACTAC.

The chain employs TRBV9 and TRBJ2-5; TRBD1 might be the D (6 bases). This CDR3 has 13 amino acids. The germline gives CDR1 SGDLS, CDR2 YYNGEE. The V end was cut by 0 bases, the J end by 4 bases, with 7 bases between. CDR3 coding DNA: TGTGCCAGCAGCGTAGTGGGGGCAGAGACCCAGTACTTC. This translates into CASSVVGAETQYF.

The sample holds a few counts of this clonotype. The CDR3 sequence: CASSGGAADTQYF. In nucleotides, the CDR3 is TGTGCCAGCAGCGGTGGAGCTGCAGATACGCAGTATTTT. The chain employs TRBV12-3 or TRBV12-4 and TRBJ2-3; D unclear. The CDR3 is 13 amino acids. V lost 6 bases, J lost 4 bases, and 11 bases lay in between.

This clonotype has ten or more counts. The chain has TRBV6-2 or TRBV6-3 and TRBJ2-7; D is unresolved. Trimming pared 2 bases from V and 1 base from J, leaving 3 bases between. The CDR3 runs to 12 residues. The germline gives CDR1 MNHEY, CDR2 SVGEGT. The CDR3 is CASSYTSYEQYF. In nucleotides, the CDR3 is TGTGCCAGCAGTTACACATCCTACGAGCAGTACTTC.

This clonotype showed up many times. V and J are TRBV20-1 and TRBJ1-4; D gene ambiguous. Germline V gene data show CDR1 as DFQATT and CDR2 as SNEGSKA (reference sequence). Between the trimmed V and J ends, which lost 6 bases and 8 bases, there was a span of 22 bases. The CDR3 length is 15 residues. The CDR3 region has the DNA TGCAGTGCCACGTTAGGAGGTGATTACGGGGAAAAACTGTTTTTT. Translation gives CSATLGGDYGEKLFF.

The V gene is TRBV4-3, the J gene TRBJ1-1; no firm D call. Trimming took 3 bases from V and 8 from J, leaving 13 bases between them. Germline V CDR1 and CDR2: LGHNA, YSLEER. The CDR3 consists of 13 residues. The CDR3: CASSHIQQIEAFF. CDR3 in DNA: TGCGCCAGCAGCCACATACAGCAGATCGAAGCTTTCTTT.

In its sample, this clonotype was seen a few times. The rearrangement links TRBV6-1 to TRBJ1-1, with 12 bases identical to TRBD1. The CDR3 runs 15 residues. CDR1 MNHNS and CDR2 SASEGT come from the germline V gene. V dropped 10 bases and J dropped 4; count of bases not matched to a gene: 10. As DNA, the CDR3 is TGTGCCACCCGAAGGGACAGGGGGCCGGGCACTGAAGCTTTCTTT. Translating it yields CATRRDRGPGTEAFF.

This clonotype is medium-sized (0.01 to 0.1%). The gene calls are TRBV29-1 and TRBJ1-2, with D uncertain. The length of the CDR3 is 13 residues. Germline assignment: CDR1 SQVTM and CDR2 ANQGSEA. V was pared by 3 bases and J by 4 bases, with 12 bases between. CDR3 region: CSVESGFGYGYTF. CDR3 nucleotide sequence: TGCAGCGTTGAGTCGGGGTTCGGCTATGGCTACACCTTC. Using reference TRBV29-1 and TRBJ1-2 for the parts outside the CDR3, the full variable domain is SAVISQKPSRDICQRGTSLTIQCQVDSQVTMMFWYRQQPGQSLTLIATANQGSEATYESGFVIDKFPISRPNLTFSTLTVSNMSPEDSSIYLCSVESGFGYGYTFGSGTRLTVV.

This chain joins TRBV4-2 and TRBJ1-2, with D uncertain. V shed 0 bases and J shed 0 bases, with 8 bases lying between them. CDR3 length: 15 amino acids. Germline lookup yields CDR1 LGHNA and CDR2 YNFKEQ. The CDR3 nucleotides read TGTGCCAGCAGCCAAGATATCCGCACTAACTATGGCTACACCTTC. Residues: CASSQDIRTNYGYTF.

The chain links TRBV7-9 to TRBJ2-3, with 14 bases aligning to TRBD2. This CDR3 is 18 amino acids long. Germline CDR1 reads SEHNR; CDR2 reads FQNEAQ (reference sequence). V trimming: 1 base; J trimming: 4 bases; junction bases outside the gene matches: 7. CDR3 region: CASSLVRTSGGQADTQYF. The CDR3 DNA reads TGTGCCAGCAGCTTAGTAAGGACTAGCGGGGGGCAGGCAGATACGCAGTATTTT.

This clonotype was found a few times. The chain couples TRBV13 to TRBJ2-5; 11 bases are a match to TRBD1. CDR1 is PRHDT, CDR2 FYEKMQ, per germline (reference sequence). After removal of 3 bases from V and 5 bases from J, the junction contained 8 bases not matched to a gene. CDR3 length: 16 amino acids. The DNA for the CDR3 is TGTGCCAGCAGCTTGTACCGGGACAGGGGGGTGGAGACCCAGTACTTC. Translated: CASSLYRDRGVETQYF.

The chain joins TRBV12-3 or TRBV12-4 to TRBJ1-3; D not resolved. The CDR3 is 14 residues long. Trimming left V 3 bases short and J 2 bases short, with 8 bases between. CDR3 loop: CASSFGVPGNTIYF. For the CDR3, the DNA is TGTGCCAGCAGTTTTGGGGTGCCTGGAAACACCATATATTTT.

The J gene is TRBJ1-5, the V gene TRBV6-1; TRBD1 agrees at 9 bases. Germline lookup yields CDR1 MNHNS and CDR2 SASEGT. Trimming removed 6 bases from V and 6 bases from J; junction bases left unmatched: 12. This CDR3 comprises 16 residues. The CDR3 loop is CASRRDRDRAGQPQHF. DNA for the CDR3: TGTGCCAGCAGGAGAGACCGGGACAGGGCGGGTCAGCCCCAGCATTTT.

This clonotype is termed medium-sized. The J gene is TRBJ2-3, the V gene TRBV6-4; the D gene is possibly TRBD2 (6 bases). Trimming took off 3 bases at V and 0 bases at J, with 7 bases between the two ends. The CDR3 length is 14 residues. Germline V gives CDR1 MRHNA, CDR2 SNTAGT. CDR3 bases: TGTGCCAGCAGTGAGGGACTCAGCACAGATACGCAGTATTTT. Amino acids: CASSEGLSTDTQYF.

This chain uses TRBV7-9 with TRBJ2-3, with 7 bases lining up with TRBD1. The germline CDR1 and CDR2 sequences are SEHNR and FQNEAQ (reference sequence). The CDR3 is 18 residues long. Losses at the gene ends were 5 bases for V and 6 bases for J; bases not matched to a gene: 20. The CDR3 protein is CASSQDLGTQHRGDTQYF. CDR3 nucleotides: TGTGCCAGCAGCCAAGATCTGGGAACCCAGCACAGGGGCGATACGCAGTATTTT.

This clonotype was recorded many times. The chain uses TRBV6-4 and TRBJ1-2, with D perhaps matching TRBD1 (5 bases). Between the trimmed V and J ends, which lost 0 bases and 4 bases, there was a span of 15 bases. The germline gives CDR1 MRHNA, CDR2 SNTAGT. The CDR3 runs 16 residues. CDR3 region: CASSDSGDSGFYGYTF. CDR3 sequence (DNA): TGTGCCAGCAGTGACTCTGGCGACAGCGGGTTCTATGGCTACACCTTC.

J is TRBJ1-2 and V is TRBV12-3 or TRBV12-4; D unclear. Deletions cut 5 bases from V and 3 bases from J, with 7 bases between. The CDR3 runs to 12 residues. CDR3 loop: CASSLSDYGYTF. CDR3 in DNA: TGTGCCAGCAGTCTGAGCGACTATGGCTACACCTTC.

V and J are TRBV27 and TRBJ1-5; the match to TRBD1 covers 7 bases. CDR3 length: 14 amino acids. CDR1 and CDR2 from the germline V gene are MNHEY and SMNVEV (reference sequence). V lost 5 bases to trimming and J lost 2 bases; unmatched junction nucleotides: 3. DNA for the CDR3: TGTGCCAGCAGTAACACAGGGGGCAATCAGCCCCAGCATTTT. This gives the protein CASSNTGGNQPQHF.

The count of this clonotype is one. A read error may explain this, as a much larger clone is one base away. The chain uses TRBV6-1 and TRBJ1-2; D gene unclear. This CDR3 contains 14 residues. Trimming removed 6 bases at V and 4 bases at J, with 15 bases between. Germline CDR1 reads MNHNS; CDR2 reads SASEGT. The CDR3 region is CASRLGPGSYGYTF. CDR3 nucleotide sequence: TGTGCCAGCAGACTAGGGCCGGGATCCTATGGCTACACCTTC.

This clonotype has just a few counts. The chain carries TRBV30 and TRBJ2-5; TRBD2 might be the D (7 bases). CDR1 is GTSNPN and CDR2 is SVGIG in the germline V gene (reference sequence). V was cut by 1 base and J by 2 bases, with 11 bases left in between. This CDR3 spans 14 amino acids. The CDR3 loop is CAWSEGGAQETQYF. The CDR3 DNA reads as TGTGCCTGGAGTGAGGGGGGGGCGCAAGAGACCCAGTACTTC.

This clonotype was detected a few times. This chain links TRBV20-1 with TRBJ1-6; 9 positions agree with TRBD1. CDR3 length: 17 residues. The V and J ends lost 0 bases and 1 base, in that order; junction bases with no gene match: 4. CDR1 is DFQATT, CDR2 SNEGSKA, per germline (reference sequence). The CDR3 loop is CSARDPGTGSYNSPLHF. The CDR3 nucleotides are TGCAGTGCTAGAGATCCAGGGACAGGGTCCTATAATTCACCCCTCCACTTT.

Points on this clonotype: This clone may be a read error of a much larger clone one base away. The chain recombines TRBV6-1 with TRBJ2-3; 7 bases fit TRBD2. The CDR3 sequence is 13 residues long. The germline gives CDR1 MNHNS, CDR2 SASEGT. The CDR3 DNA follows: TGTGTCAGTCTAGCGGATAGCACAGATACGCAGTATTTT. Protein: CVSLADSTDTQYF.

The chain recombines TRBV28 with TRBJ1-4; TRBD1 aligns across 7 bases. Germline V gives CDR1 MDHEN, CDR2 SYDVKM. After removal of 2 bases from V and 4 bases from J, the junction contained 4 bases not matched to a gene. This CDR3 spans 15 amino acids. The chain's CDR3 is CASSLAGGSNEKLFF. The CDR3 bases are TGTGCCAGCAGTTTAGCAGGGGGTAGTAATGAAAAACTGTTTTTT.

Details on this clonotype: This may be a read error, as it is one base from a much larger clone. Because it lacks the conserved phenylalanine or tryptophan at the end, this CDR3 is likely a read error. V usage is TRBV11-2 and J usage is TRBJ1-2; perhaps TRBD1 as D (6 bases). This CDR3 spans 13 amino acids. Trimming pared 4 bases from V and 4 bases from J, leaving 10 bases between. Germline CDR1 and CDR2: SGHAT and FQNNGV. CDR3 loop: CASSSGTPYGYTY. CDR3 DNA sequence: TGTGCCAGCAGCTCCGGGACACCCTATGGCTACACCTAC.

This clonotype occurred a few times. The chain uses TRBV12-3 or TRBV12-4 and TRBJ1-3, with unresolved D. The V end was cut by 5 bases, the J end by 3 bases, with 14 bases between. The CDR3 consists of 15 residues. The CDR3 sequence is CASSPPGLGGNTIYF. CDR3 DNA: TGTGCCAGCAGTCCGCCCGGGTTAGGTGGAAACACCATATATTTT.

In its sample, this clonotype was seen many times. The chain couples TRBV19 to TRBJ2-3; 8 positions agree with TRBD2. The CDR3 consists of 16 residues. V lost 4 bases and J lost 4; bases outside the gene matches: 10. CDR1 and CDR2 from the germline V gene are LNHDA and SQIVND (reference sequence). CDR3 sequence: CASSTRGGLLADTQYF. CDR3 nucleotides: TGTGCCAGTAGTACCCGGGGGGGACTCCTCGCAGATACGCAGTATTTT.

About this clonotype: A much larger clone lies one base from this, so it may be a read error. V gene TRBV20-1 combines with J gene TRBJ1-2; D remains unclear. In germline, CDR1 is DFQATT, CDR2 SNEGSKA (reference sequence). The CDR3 totals 13 residues. This chain's CDR3 is CSARLSGSYSYTF. The CDR3 coding sequence is TGCAGTGCTAGATTGTCGGGGTCCTATAGCTACACCTTC.

Within the sample, this clonotype is medium-sized. The chain is built from TRBV29-1 and TRBJ2-3; D perhaps matches TRBD1 (6 bases). V was clipped by 4 bases and J by 2 bases, with 13 bases between them. CDR3 length equals 14 residues. Germline V lookup: CDR1 SQVTM, CDR2 ANQGSEA. The CDR3 DNA reads as TGCAGCGTTGTGGGTCAGGGGCTCACAGATACGCAGTATTTT. Protein product: CSVVGQGLTDTQYF.

This clonotype appeared a few times. This sequence joins TRBV27 and TRBJ2-7; tentative D call: TRBD1 (5 bases). This CDR3 has 14 residues. Germline V CDR1 and CDR2: MNHEY, SMNVEV (reference sequence). Trimming removed 1 base at V and 3 bases at J, with 10 bases between. CDR3 region: CASSLLAGHYEQYF. CDR3 DNA sequence: TGTGCCAGCAGTTTATTAGCAGGGCACTACGAGCAGTACTTC.

The rearrangement joins TRBV6-2 or TRBV6-3 to TRBJ1-2, with D unclear. Germline loops: CDR1 MNHEY, CDR2 SVGEGT. This CDR3 region has 10 residues. The V end lost 10 bases, the J end lost 7 bases, and 10 bases lay between the germline ends. The CDR3 protein is CATGRVGYTF. CDR3 DNA: TGTGCCACCGGAAGAGTTGGCTACACCTTC.